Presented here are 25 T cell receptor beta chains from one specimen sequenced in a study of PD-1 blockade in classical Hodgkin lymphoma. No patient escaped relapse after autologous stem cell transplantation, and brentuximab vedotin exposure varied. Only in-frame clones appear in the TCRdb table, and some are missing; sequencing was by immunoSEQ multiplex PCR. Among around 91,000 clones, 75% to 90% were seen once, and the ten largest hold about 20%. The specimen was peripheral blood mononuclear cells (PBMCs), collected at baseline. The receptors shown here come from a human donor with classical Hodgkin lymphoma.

As DNA, the CDR3 is TGCGCCAGCAGCTTGGATGGGGGCGTCATCTCTGGAAACACCATATATTTT. As protein: CASSLDGGVISGNTIYF. The V call is TRBV5-1, the J call TRBJ1-3, with D possibly TRBD1 on 6 matching bases. V gave up 0 bases and J gave up 0 bases, with 13 bases separating them. In germline, CDR1 is SGHRS, CDR2 YFSETQ. This CDR3 contains 17 residues.

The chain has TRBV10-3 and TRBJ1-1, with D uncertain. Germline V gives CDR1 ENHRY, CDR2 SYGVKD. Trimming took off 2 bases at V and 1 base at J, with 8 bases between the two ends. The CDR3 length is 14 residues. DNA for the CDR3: TGTGCCATCAGTGAGAACGATCCGAACACTGAAGCTTTCTTT. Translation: CAISENDPNTEAFF.

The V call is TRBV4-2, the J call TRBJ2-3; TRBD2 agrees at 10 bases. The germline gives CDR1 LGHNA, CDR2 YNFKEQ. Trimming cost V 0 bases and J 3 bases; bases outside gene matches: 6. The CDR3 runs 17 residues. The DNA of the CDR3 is TGTGCCAGCAGCCAAGATGTGACAGCGGGAGGGACAGATACGCAGTATTTT. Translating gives CASSQDVTAGGTDTQYF.

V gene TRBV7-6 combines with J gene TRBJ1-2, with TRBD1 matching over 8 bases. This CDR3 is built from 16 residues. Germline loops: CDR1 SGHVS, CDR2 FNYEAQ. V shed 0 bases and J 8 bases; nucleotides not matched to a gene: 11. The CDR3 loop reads CASSLALGQGNGGYTF. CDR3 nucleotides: TGTGCCAGCAGCTTAGCCTTAGGACAGGGAAACGGGGGCTACACCTTC.

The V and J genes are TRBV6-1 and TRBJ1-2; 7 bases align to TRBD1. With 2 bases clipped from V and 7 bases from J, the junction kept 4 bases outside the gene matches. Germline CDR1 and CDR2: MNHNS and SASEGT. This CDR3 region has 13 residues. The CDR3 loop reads CASSEQGESGYTF. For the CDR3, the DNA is TGTGCCAGCAGTGAACAGGGGGAGTCTGGCTACACCTTC.

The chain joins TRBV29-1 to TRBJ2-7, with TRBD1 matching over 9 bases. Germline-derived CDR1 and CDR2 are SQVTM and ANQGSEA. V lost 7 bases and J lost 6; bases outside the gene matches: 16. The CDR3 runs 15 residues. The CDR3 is CSAQGQGRSPPEQYF. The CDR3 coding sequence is TGCAGCGCCCAGGGACAGGGCCGATCCCCCCCCGAGCAGTACTTC.

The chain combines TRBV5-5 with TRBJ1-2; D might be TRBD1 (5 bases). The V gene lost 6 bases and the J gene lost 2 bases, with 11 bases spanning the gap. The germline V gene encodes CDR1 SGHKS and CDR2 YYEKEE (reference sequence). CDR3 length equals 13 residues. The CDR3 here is CASNLGENYGYTF. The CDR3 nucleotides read TGTGCCAGCAACCTGGGGGAAAACTATGGCTACACCTTC.

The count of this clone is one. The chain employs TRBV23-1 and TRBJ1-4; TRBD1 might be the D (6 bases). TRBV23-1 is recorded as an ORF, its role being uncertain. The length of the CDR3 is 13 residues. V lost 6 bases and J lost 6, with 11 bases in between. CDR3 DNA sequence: TGCGCCAGCAGGCGCTGGACAGATGAAAAACTGTTTTTT. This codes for CASRRWTDEKLFF.

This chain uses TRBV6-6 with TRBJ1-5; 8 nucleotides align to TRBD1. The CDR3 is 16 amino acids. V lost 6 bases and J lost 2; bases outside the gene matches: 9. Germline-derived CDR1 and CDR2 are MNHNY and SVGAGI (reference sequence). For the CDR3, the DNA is TGTGCCAGCAGACATGACAGGGGATGGGGCAATCAGCCCCAGCATTTT. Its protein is CASRHDRGWGNQPQHF.

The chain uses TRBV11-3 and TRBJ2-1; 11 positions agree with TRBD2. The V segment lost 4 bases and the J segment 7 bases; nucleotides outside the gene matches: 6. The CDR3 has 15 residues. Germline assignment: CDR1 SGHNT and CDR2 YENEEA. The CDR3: CASSSGLAGRNEQFF. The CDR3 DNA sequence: TGTGCCAGCAGCTCCGGACTAGCGGGCCGTAATGAGCAGTTCTTC.

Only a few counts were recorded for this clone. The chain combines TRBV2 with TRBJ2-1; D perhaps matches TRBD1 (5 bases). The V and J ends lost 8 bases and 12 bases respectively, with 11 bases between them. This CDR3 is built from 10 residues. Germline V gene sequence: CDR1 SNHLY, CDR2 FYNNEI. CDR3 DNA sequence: TGTGCCAGCTCAGGGATCCGGCAGTTCTTC. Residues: CASSGIRQFF.

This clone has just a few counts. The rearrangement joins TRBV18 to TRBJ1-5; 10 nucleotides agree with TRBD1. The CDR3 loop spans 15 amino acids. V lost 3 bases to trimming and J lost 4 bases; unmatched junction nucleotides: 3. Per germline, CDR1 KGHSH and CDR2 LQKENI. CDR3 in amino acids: CASSPTGGVNQPQHF. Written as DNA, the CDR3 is TGTGCCAGCTCACCGACAGGGGGCGTGAATCAGCCCCAGCATTTT.

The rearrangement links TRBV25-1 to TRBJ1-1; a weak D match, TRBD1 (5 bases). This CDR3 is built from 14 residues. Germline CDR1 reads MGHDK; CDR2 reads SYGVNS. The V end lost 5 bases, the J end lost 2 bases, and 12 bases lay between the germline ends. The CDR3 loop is CASSYPGDNTEAFF. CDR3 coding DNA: TGTGCCAGCAGTTACCCGGGGGACAACACTGAAGCTTTCTTT.

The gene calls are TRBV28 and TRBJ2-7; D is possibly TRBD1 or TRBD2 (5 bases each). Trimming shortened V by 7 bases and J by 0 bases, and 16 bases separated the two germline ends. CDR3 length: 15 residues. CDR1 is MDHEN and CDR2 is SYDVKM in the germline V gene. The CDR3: CASNRGGKLSYEQYF. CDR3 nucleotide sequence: TGTGCCAGCAACCGGGGCGGAAAACTCTCCTACGAGCAGTACTTC.

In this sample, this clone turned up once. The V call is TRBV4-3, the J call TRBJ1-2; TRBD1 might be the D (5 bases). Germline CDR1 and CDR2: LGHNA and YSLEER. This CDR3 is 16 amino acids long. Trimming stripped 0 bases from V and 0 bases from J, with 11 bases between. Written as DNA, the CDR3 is TGCGCCAGCAGCCAAGATAGGACAACAGCTAACTATGGCTACACCTTC. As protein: CASSQDRTTANYGYTF.

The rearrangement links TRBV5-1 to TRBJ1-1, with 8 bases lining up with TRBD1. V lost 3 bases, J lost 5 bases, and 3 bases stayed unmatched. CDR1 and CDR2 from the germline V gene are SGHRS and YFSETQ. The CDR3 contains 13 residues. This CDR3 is CASSSDRVTEAFF. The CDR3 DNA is TGCGCCAGCAGCTCGGACAGGGTAACTGAAGCTTTCTTT.

CDR3 residues: CASSEGQMPVGTQYF. In DNA form, the CDR3 reads TGTGCCAGCAGTGAGGGACAGATGCCCGTCGGGACCCAGTACTTC. The V and J genes are TRBV2 and TRBJ2-5; 7 bases map to TRBD1. CDR1 and CDR2 from the germline V gene are SNHLY and FYNNEI. CDR3 length: 15 residues. With 3 bases clipped from V and 7 bases from J, the junction kept 11 bases outside the gene matches.

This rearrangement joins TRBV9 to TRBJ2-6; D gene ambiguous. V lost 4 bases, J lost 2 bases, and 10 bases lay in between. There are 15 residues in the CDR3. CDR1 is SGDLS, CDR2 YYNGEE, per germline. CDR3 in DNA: TGTGCCAGCAGCCAAGATATCACTGGGGCCAACGTCCTGACTTTC. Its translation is CASSQDITGANVLTF.

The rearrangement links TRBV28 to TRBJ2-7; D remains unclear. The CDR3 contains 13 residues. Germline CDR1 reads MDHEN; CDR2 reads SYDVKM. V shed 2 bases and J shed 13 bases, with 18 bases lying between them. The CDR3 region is CASSLAPQSYVYF. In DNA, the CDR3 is TGTGCCAGCAGTTTAGCCCCACAATCTTACGTCTACTTC.

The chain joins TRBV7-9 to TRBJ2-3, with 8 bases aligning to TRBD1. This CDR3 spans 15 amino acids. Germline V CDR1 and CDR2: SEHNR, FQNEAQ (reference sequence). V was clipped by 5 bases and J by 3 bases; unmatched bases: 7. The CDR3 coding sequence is TGTGCCAGCAGCAACGGACAGGGTGAAACAGATACGCAGTATTTT. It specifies CASSNGQGETDTQYF.

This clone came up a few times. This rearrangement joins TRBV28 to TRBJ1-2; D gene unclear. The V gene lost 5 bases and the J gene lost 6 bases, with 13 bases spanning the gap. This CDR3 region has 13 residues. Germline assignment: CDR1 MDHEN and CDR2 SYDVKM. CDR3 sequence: CASSGVGSNGYTF. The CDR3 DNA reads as TGTGCCAGCAGTGGCGTGGGGTCAAATGGCTACACCTTC.

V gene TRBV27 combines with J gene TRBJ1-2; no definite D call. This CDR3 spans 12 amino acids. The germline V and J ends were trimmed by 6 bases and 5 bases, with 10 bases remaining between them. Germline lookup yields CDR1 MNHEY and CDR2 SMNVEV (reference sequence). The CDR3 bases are TGTGCCAGCAGCAGAGGCGGGTATGGCTACACCTTC. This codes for CASSRGGYGYTF.

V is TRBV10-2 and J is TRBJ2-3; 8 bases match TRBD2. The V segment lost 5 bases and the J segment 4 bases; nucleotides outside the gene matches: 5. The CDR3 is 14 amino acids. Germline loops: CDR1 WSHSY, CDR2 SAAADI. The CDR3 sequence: CASSTSGSADTQYF. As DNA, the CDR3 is TGCGCCAGCAGTACGAGCGGGAGCGCAGATACGCAGTATTTT.

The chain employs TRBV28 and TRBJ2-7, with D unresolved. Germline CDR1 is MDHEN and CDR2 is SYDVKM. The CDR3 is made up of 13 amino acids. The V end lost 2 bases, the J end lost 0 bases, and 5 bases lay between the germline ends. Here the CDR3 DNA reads TGTGCCAGCAGTTTAGATCACTCCTACGAGCAGTACTTC. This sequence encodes CASSLDHSYEQYF.

CDR3 protein: CASPGASPDTQYF. The CDR3 DNA reads as TGTGCCAGCCCTGGGGCCTCCCCGGATACGCAGTATTTT. The chain has TRBV6-1 and TRBJ2-3; D is perhaps TRBD1 (5 bases). This CDR3 is built from 13 residues. CDR1 is MNHNS, CDR2 SASEGT, per germline. The V gene lost 8 bases and the J gene lost 6 bases, with 15 bases spanning the gap.